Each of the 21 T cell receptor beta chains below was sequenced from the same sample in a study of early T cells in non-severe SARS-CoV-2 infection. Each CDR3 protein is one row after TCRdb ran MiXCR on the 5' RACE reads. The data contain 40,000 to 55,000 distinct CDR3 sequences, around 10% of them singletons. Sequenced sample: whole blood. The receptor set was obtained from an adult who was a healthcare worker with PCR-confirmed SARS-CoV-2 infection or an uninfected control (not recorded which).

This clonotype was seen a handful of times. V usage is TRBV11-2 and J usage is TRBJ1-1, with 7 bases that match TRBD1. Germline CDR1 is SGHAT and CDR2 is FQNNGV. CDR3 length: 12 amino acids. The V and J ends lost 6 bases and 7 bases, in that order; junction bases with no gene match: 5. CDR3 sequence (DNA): TGTGCCAGCAGTCAGGGGGGCGGTGAAGCTTTCTTT. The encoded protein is CASSQGGGEAFF. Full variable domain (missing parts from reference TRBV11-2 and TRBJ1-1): EAGVAQSPRYKIIEKRQSVAFWCNPISGHATLYWYQQILGQGPKLLIQFQNNGVVDDSQLPKDRFSAERLKGVDSTLKIQPAKLEDSAVYLCASSQGGGEAFFGQGTRLTVV.

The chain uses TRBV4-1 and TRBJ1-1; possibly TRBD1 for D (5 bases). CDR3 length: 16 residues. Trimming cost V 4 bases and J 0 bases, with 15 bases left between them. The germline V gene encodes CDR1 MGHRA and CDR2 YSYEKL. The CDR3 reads CASSLRDRSLNTEAFF. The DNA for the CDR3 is TGCGCCAGCAGCCTCCGGGACCGATCTTTGAACACTGAAGCTTTCTTT.

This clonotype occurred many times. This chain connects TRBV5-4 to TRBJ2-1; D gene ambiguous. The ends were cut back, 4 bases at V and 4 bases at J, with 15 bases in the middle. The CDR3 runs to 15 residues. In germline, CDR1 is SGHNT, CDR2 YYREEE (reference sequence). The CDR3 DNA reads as TGTGCCAGCAGCGGCCCACAAAATTATTACAATGAGCAGTTCTTC. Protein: CASSGPQNYYNEQFF.

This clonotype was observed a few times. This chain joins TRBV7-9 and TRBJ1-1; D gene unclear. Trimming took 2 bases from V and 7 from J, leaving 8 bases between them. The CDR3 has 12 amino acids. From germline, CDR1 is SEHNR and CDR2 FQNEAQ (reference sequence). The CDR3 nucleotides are TGTGCCAGCAGCTTAAGCGGCGGTGAAGCTTTCTTT. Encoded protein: CASSLSGGEAFF.

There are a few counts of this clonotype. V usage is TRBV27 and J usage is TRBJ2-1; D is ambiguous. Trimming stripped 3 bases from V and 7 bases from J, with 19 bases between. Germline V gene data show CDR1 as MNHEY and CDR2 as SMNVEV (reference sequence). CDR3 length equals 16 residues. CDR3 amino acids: CASSFLTGPKVNEQFF. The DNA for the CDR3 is TGTGCCAGCAGTTTCTTAACCGGGCCCAAGGTGAATGAGCAGTTCTTC.

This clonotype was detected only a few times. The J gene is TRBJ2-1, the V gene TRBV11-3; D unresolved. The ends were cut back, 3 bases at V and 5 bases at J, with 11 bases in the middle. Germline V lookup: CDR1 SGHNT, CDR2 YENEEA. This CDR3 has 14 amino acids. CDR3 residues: CASSLIGLDNEQFF. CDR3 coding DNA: TGTGCCAGCAGCTTGATAGGGCTAGACAATGAGCAGTTCTTC.

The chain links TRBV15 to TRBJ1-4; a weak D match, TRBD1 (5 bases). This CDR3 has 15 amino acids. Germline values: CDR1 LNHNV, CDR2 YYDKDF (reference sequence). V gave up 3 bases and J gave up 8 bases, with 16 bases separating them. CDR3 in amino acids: CATSSRPRVEEKLFF. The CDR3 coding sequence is TGTGCCACCAGCAGCCGCCCCAGGGTGGAAGAAAAACTGTTTTTT.

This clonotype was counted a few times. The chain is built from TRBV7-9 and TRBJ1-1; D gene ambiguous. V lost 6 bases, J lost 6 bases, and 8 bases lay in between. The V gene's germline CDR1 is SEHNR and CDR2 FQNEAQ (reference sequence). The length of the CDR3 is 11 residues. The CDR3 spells CASRFGAEAFF. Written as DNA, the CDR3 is TGTGCCAGCAGGTTTGGAGCTGAAGCTTTCTTT.

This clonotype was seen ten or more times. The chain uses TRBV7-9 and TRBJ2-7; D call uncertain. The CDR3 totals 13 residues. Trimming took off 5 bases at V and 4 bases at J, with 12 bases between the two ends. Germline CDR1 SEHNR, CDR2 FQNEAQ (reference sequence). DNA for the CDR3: TGTGCCAGCAGCCCGGGCCCCCAATACGAGCAGTACTTC. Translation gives CASSPGPQYEQYF.

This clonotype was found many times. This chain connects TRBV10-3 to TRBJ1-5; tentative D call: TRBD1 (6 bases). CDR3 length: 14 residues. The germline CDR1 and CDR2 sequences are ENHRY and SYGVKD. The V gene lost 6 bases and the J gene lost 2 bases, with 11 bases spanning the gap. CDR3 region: CAIRSQGRNQPQHF. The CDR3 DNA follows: TGTGCCATCAGGTCCCAGGGGCGCAATCAGCCCCAGCATTTT.

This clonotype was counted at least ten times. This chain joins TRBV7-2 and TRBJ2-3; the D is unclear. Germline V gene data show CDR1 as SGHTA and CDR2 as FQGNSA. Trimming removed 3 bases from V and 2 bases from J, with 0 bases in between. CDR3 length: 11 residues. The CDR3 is CASSFTDTQYF. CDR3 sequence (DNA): TGTGCCAGCAGCTTCACAGATACGCAGTATTTT.

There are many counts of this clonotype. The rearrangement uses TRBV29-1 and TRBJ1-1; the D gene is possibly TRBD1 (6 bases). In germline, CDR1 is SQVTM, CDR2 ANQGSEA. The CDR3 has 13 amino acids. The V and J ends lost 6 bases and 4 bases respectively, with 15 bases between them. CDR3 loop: CSVGHGGGTEAFF. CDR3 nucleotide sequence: TGCAGCGTCGGGCATGGAGGGGGCACTGAAGCTTTCTTT.

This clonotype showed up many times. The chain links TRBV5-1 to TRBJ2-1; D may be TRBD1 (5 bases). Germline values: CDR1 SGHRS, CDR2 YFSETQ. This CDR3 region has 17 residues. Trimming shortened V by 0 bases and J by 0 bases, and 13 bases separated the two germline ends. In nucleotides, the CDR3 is TGCGCCAGCAGCTTGGATTCGGGCGACAGCTCCTACAATGAGCAGTTCTTC. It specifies CASSLDSGDSSYNEQFF.

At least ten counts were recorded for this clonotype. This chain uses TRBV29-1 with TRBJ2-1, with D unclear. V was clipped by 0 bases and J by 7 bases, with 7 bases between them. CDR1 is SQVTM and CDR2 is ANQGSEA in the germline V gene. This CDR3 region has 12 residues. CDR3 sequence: CSVEEPRNEQFF. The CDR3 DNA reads TGCAGCGTTGAAGAGCCGCGGAATGAGCAGTTCTTC.

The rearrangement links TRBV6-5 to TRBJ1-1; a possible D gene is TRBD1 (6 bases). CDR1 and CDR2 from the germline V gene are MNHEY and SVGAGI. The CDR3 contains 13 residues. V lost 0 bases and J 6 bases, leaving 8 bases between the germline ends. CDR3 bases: TGTGCCAGCAGTTACTCAGGACAGCCTGAAGCTTTCTTT. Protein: CASSYSGQPEAFF.

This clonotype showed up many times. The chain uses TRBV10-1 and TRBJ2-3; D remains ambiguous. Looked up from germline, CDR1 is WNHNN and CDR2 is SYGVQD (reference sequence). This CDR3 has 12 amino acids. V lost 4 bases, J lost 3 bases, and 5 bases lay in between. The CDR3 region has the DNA TGCGCCAGCAGTGGTGAGACAGATACGCAGTATTTT. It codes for CASSGETDTQYF.

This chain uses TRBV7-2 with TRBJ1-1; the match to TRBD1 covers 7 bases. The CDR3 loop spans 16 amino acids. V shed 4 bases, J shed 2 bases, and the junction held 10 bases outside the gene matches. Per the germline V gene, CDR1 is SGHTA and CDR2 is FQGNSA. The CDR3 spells CASSSIRTGENTEAFF. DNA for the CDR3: TGTGCCAGCAGCTCGATAAGGACAGGAGAAAACACTGAAGCTTTCTTT.

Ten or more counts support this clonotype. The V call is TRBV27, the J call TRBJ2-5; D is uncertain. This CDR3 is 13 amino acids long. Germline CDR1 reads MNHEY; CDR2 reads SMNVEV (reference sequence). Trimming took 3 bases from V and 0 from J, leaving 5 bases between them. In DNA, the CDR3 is TGTGCCAGCAGTTTGGTAGACCAAGAGACCCAGTACTTC. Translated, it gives CASSLVDQETQYF.

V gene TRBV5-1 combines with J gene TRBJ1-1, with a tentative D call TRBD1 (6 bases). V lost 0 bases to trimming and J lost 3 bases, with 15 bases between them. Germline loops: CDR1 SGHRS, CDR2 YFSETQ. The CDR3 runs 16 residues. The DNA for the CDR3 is TGCGCCAGCAGCTTGGAGGTGGCCAGGGGCTACACTGAAGCTTTCTTT. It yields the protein CASSLEVARGYTEAFF.

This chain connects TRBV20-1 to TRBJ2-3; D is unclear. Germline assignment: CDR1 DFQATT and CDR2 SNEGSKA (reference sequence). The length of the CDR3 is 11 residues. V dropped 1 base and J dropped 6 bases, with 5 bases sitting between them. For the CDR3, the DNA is TGCAGTGCTAGAGGGCGGGATACGCAGTATTTT. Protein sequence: CSARGRDTQYF.

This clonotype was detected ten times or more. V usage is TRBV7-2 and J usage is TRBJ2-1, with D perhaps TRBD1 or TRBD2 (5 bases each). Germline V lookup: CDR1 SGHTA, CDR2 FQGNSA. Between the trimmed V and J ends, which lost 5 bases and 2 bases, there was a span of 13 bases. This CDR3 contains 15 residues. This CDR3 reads CASSQGVSTYNEQFF. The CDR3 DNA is TGTGCCAGCAGCCAGGGAGTCAGCACCTACAATGAGCAGTTCTTC.